These 21 T cell receptor beta chains were sequenced from one sample in a study of blood T cell repertoires in COVID-19. Method: immunoSEQ multiplex PCR; TCRdb's copy keeps in-frame clones and lacks some. The sample has 140,000 to 150,000 clones; almost 90% are singletons. The sequenced material came from peripheral blood. Receptors originate from a human donor in a cohort sampled during active COVID-19.

This clone was picked up a small number of times. This chain connects TRBV27 to TRBJ1-5; D is unresolved. This CDR3 is built from 16 residues. Germline-derived CDR1 and CDR2 are MNHEY and SMNVEV (reference sequence). V shed 5 bases and J shed 2 bases, with 16 bases lying between them. The DNA for the CDR3 is TGTGCCAGCAGTCCAGGTCGTCCGAGGGGCAATCAGCCCCAGCATTTT. Translated, it gives CASSPGRPRGNQPQHF.

The chain carries TRBV9 and TRBJ1-6; D is undetermined. Trimming took off 0 bases at V and 7 bases at J, with 8 bases between the two ends. The germline gives CDR1 SGDLS, CDR2 YYNGEE. The CDR3 extends over 14 amino acids. CDR3 amino acids: CASSVATGNSPLHF. In nucleotides, the CDR3 is TGTGCCAGCAGCGTAGCTACGGGGAATTCACCCCTCCACTTT.

This chain uses TRBV3-1 (or the pseudogene TRBV3-2) with TRBJ1-5; tentative D call: TRBD1 (5 bases). The germline gives CDR1 LGHDT, CDR2 YNNKEL (reference sequence). This CDR3 is built from 16 residues. Trimming removed 4 bases from V and 3 bases from J, with 16 bases in between. CDR3 amino acids: CASSPKESQDNQPQHF. CDR3 DNA: TGTGCCAGCAGCCCGAAGGAGTCACAGGACAATCAGCCCCAGCATTTT.

V and J are TRBV29-1 and TRBJ2-1, with 9 positions matching TRBD2. CDR3 length: 13 residues. Looked up from germline, CDR1 is SQVTM and CDR2 is ANQGSEA. V lost 4 bases and J lost 9; bases outside the gene matches: 7. DNA of the CDR3: TGCAGCGTTGCGGTAGCGGGGGAGGGTGAGCAGTTCTTC. This sequence encodes CSVAVAGEGEQFF.

The chain links TRBV7-8 to TRBJ2-2, with D maybe TRBD2 (5 bases). CDR1 and CDR2 (germline): SGHVS, FQNEAQ. Trimming took off 1 base at V and 4 bases at J, with 16 bases between the two ends. The CDR3 totals 17 residues. CDR3 in DNA: TGTGCCAGCAGCTTAGACGCCGGGATTCTAATCACCGGGGAGCTGTTTTTT. Protein sequence: CASSLDAGILITGELFF.

The chain carries TRBV3-1 (or the pseudogene TRBV3-2) and TRBJ2-7; D might be TRBD1 (5 bases). Germline V gene data show CDR1 as LGHDT and CDR2 as YNNKEL (reference sequence). Trimming removed 1 base at V and 5 bases at J, with 9 bases between. The CDR3 is 13 residues long. CDR3: CASSQGSRDEQYF. The CDR3 DNA follows: TGTGCCAGCAGCCAAGGGTCCAGGGACGAGCAGTACTTC.

The sample holds one count of this clone. The chain uses TRBV24-1 and TRBJ2-2; perhaps TRBD1 as D (6 bases). CDR3 size: 13 residues. V lost 12 bases, J lost 5 bases, and 15 bases lay in between. CDR1 and CDR2 (germline): KGHDR, SFDVKD. The CDR3 DNA is TGTGCCTCCGGAACAGGGTGGACCGGGGAGCTGTTTTTT. Residues: CASGTGWTGELFF.

The rearrangement joins TRBV18 to TRBJ2-5; 8 positions agree with TRBD2. The CDR3 runs 15 residues. Germline trimming cut 2 bases from V and 7 bases from J; bases unmatched to any gene: 9. Germline CDR1 reads KGHSH; CDR2 reads LQKENI. The CDR3, as DNA: TGTGCCAGCTCACCAACCGGGACTAGTCTTCGGACCCAGTACTTC. This encodes CASSPTGTSLRTQYF.

This clone was found once. The rearrangement links TRBV7-2 to TRBJ1-1; the match to TRBD1 covers 9 bases. Germline values: CDR1 SGHTA, CDR2 FQGNSA. The CDR3 extends over 16 amino acids. With 0 bases clipped from V and 0 bases from J, the junction kept 2 bases outside the gene matches. The CDR3 DNA sequence: TGTGCCAGCAGCTTAGCCCACAGGGGGCTGAACACTGAAGCTTTCTTT. Its protein is CASSLAHRGLNTEAFF.

The rearrangement links TRBV5-1 to TRBJ2-1, with 12 bases aligning to TRBD2. Germline V CDR1 and CDR2: SGHRS, YFSETQ. J was trimmed by 6 bases and V by 7 bases; bases with no gene match: 8. The CDR3 spans 15 residues. The CDR3 DNA is TGCGCCAGCCATACACTAGCGGGAGGAAGCAATGAGCAGTTCTTC. Protein: CASHTLAGGSNEQFF.

The chain employs TRBV19 and TRBJ2-2, with 8 bases fitting TRBD2. Germline V CDR1 and CDR2: LNHDA, SQIVND (reference sequence). CDR3 length: 15 amino acids. The V gene end was trimmed by 3 bases and the J gene end by 4 bases; junction bases not matched to a gene: 4. CDR3 nucleotides: TGTGCCAGTAGTATTCACGGGAGGGTCACCGGGGAGCTGTTTTTT. Translation gives CASSIHGRVTGELFF.

The chain combines TRBV6-5 with TRBJ2-7; D may be TRBD1 (6 bases). The germline V gene encodes CDR1 MNHEY and CDR2 SVGAGI. Trimming left V 10 bases short and J 3 bases short, with 19 bases between. The CDR3 has 14 amino acids. The CDR3 sequence is CATYRARGFYEQYF. Written as DNA, the CDR3 is TGTGCCACGTACCGGGCCAGGGGTTTCTACGAGCAGTACTTC.

This chain connects TRBV30 to TRBJ2-7; 10 nucleotides match TRBD1. Trimming took 3 bases from V and 13 from J; bases not matched to a gene: 6. The CDR3 consists of 11 residues. CDR1 is GTSNPN and CDR2 is SVGIG in the germline V gene (reference sequence). CDR3 sequence (DNA): TGTGCCTGGAGGGACAGGGGGGAATACTACTTC. Encoded protein: CAWRDRGEYYF.

This clone has more than one count but fewer than ten. The chain couples TRBV5-5 to TRBJ2-1; TRBD1 aligns across 7 bases. The CDR3 is made up of 13 amino acids. The germline V gene has CDR1 SGHKS and CDR2 YYEKEE (reference sequence). Trimming took 0 bases from V and 9 from J; bases not matched to a gene: 3. CDR3 nucleotide sequence: TGTGCCAGCAGCTTGGCGACAGGGCCTGAGCAGTTCTTC. This sequence encodes CASSLATGPEQFF. The whole variable domain, remainder taken from reference TRBV5-5 and TRBJ2-1, is DAGVTQSPTHLIKTRGQQVTLRCSPISGHKSVSWYQQVLGQGPQFIFQYYEKEERGRGNFPDRFSARQFPNYSSELNVNALLLGDSALYLCASSLATGPEQFFGPGTRLTVL.

The V gene is TRBV27, the J gene TRBJ1-6; TRBD1 matches 9 bases. V was pared by 3 bases and J by 8 bases, with 2 bases of the junction left unmatched. Germline CDR1 is MNHEY and CDR2 is SMNVEV (reference sequence). This CDR3 is 14 amino acids long. CDR3 loop: CASSFGQGYSPLHF. For the CDR3, the DNA is TGTGCCAGCAGTTTTGGACAGGGGTATTCACCCCTCCACTTT.

The chain links TRBV6-6 to TRBJ2-3, with TRBD2 identical over 9 bases. CDR3 length: 15 amino acids. J was trimmed by 4 bases and V by 6 bases; bases with no gene match: 8. CDR1 and CDR2 (germline): MNHNY, SVGAGI (reference sequence). DNA of the CDR3: TGTGCCAGCAGCTCTCTAGGCGGGGGGGCAGATACGCAGTATTTT. It codes for CASSSLGGGADTQYF.

This chain connects TRBV7-9 to TRBJ2-5; 10 bases are a match to TRBD2. Germline V gives CDR1 SEHNR, CDR2 FQNEAQ (reference sequence). With 1 base clipped from V and 4 bases from J, the junction kept 3 bases outside the gene matches. The CDR3 covers 15 residues. CDR3 sequence reads: CASSLELAGLETQYF. The CDR3 nucleotides read TGTGCCAGCAGCTTAGAACTAGCGGGGCTAGAGACCCAGTACTTC.

This chain joins TRBV4-1 and TRBJ2-3, with D unclear. The CDR3 has 15 residues. Trimming removed 4 bases at V and 1 base at J, with 12 bases between. CDR1 and CDR2 (germline): MGHRA, YSYEKL. CDR3 in DNA: TGCGCCAGCAGCCTCCCGGTATCCGGCACAGATACGCAGTATTTT. It encodes CASSLPVSGTDTQYF.

The V call is TRBV19, the J call TRBJ2-2, with 7 bases that match TRBD1. The germline V gene encodes CDR1 LNHDA and CDR2 SQIVND (reference sequence). V shed 5 bases and J 0 bases; nucleotides not matched to a gene: 0. The CDR3 has 14 amino acids. CDR3 region: CASSQGANTGELFF. CDR3 in DNA: TGTGCCAGTAGTCAGGGGGCGAACACCGGGGAGCTGTTTTTT.

This sequence joins TRBV5-3 and TRBJ2-7; 7 positions agree with TRBD1. TRBV5-3 is an ORF, and what it does is uncertain. The CDR3 covers 15 residues. V shed 2 bases and J 3 bases; nucleotides not matched to a gene: 8. The CDR3: CARSFESRDSYEQYF. DNA for the CDR3: TGTGCCAGAAGCTTTGAATCGAGGGACAGCTACGAGCAGTACTTC.

The CDR3 coding sequence is TGTGCCAGCAGCCGCTCCAGCGGGGGGGCGTCAGATACGCAGTATTTT. This translates into CASSRSSGGASDTQYF. The genes are TRBV27 and TRBJ2-3; 10 nucleotides line up with TRBD2. The CDR3 is 16 residues long. The germline gives CDR1 MNHEY, CDR2 SMNVEV (reference sequence). J gave up 4 bases and V 6 bases, and 10 bases lay outside the gene matches.